This passage covers 20 T cell receptor beta chains from one sample sequenced in a study of CD8 T cells in ankylosing spondylitis. From the 5' RACE reads, TCRdb called clonotypes with MiXCR, one entry per CDR3 protein. The sample has about 340,000 distinct CDR3 sequences, over 12% seen once. The sequenced sample consisted of blood, either unsorted or a sorted T cell fraction (not recorded which). The receptors originated from a male donor with ankylosing spondylitis or in good health (not recorded which).

The chain is built from TRBV12-3 or TRBV12-4 and TRBJ2-5; D not resolved. The CDR3 is 12 amino acids. V was clipped by 3 bases and J by 3 bases, with 5 bases between them. CDR3 DNA sequence: TGTGCCAGCAGTTTCGTCAAAGAGACCCAGTACTTC. Translating gives CASSFVKETQYF.

This clonotype was recorded a few times. Sequence at one end of the junction differs from germline and may be a read error. The chain uses TRBV25-1 and TRBJ2-2; 7 bases fit TRBD2. The CDR3 is 15 residues long. Germline V gene lookup returns CDR1 MGHDK and CDR2 SYGVNS. The DNA of the CDR3 is TGTGCCAGCAGTGGGCCAGCGGGGAACCCCGGGGAGCTGTTTTTT. Translation: CASSGPAGNPGELFF.

This clonotype was recorded a few times. The chain combines TRBV12-3 or TRBV12-4 with TRBJ2-7; D not certain. CDR3 size: 14 residues. The V gene lost 4 bases and the J gene lost 2 bases, with 12 bases spanning the gap. The chain's CDR3 is CASSSRLSTYEQYF. The CDR3 DNA follows: TGTGCCAGCAGTTCCCGGCTGAGTACCTACGAGCAGTACTTC.

The CDR3 DNA is TGTGCCAGCAGTGAATATGACCCTTTGAGCTCCTACGAGCAGTACTTC. Translating gives CASSEYDPLSSYEQYF. This chain connects TRBV25-1 to TRBJ2-7; the D is unclear. V dropped 0 bases and J dropped 0 bases, with 12 bases sitting between them. Per the germline V gene, CDR1 is MGHDK and CDR2 is SYGVNS. The CDR3 runs to 16 residues.

This clonotype was seen repeatedly, ten times or more. The CDR3 DNA is TGTGCCAGCAGCTTAAAACAGGGGGCCCCGCCATTCTTC. Its translation: CASSLKQGAPPFF. V and J are TRBV12-3 or TRBV12-4 and TRBJ2-1, with TRBD1 matching 9 bases. The J segment lost 16 bases and the V segment lost 6 bases, leaving 13 bases of the junction unmatched. CDR3 size: 13 residues.

This clonotype showed up many times. The chain is built from TRBV29-1 and TRBJ2-3, with 7 bases aligning to TRBD1. This CDR3 is built from 14 residues. Trimming cost V 2 bases and J 2 bases; bases outside gene matches: 4. The V gene's germline CDR1 is SQVTM and CDR2 ANQGSEA. CDR3 in DNA: TGCAGCGTTGAATCGGGACAGACCACAGATACGCAGTATTTT. It yields the protein CSVESGQTTDTQYF.

This clonotype was counted many times. V gene TRBV29-1 combines with J gene TRBJ1-5, with a tentative D call TRBD1 (5 bases). V was cut by 1 base and J by 4 bases, with 8 bases left in between. Germline-derived CDR1 and CDR2 are SQVTM and ANQGSEA. The CDR3 runs to 13 residues. CDR3: CSVEGSGNQPQHF. The CDR3 region has the DNA TGCAGCGTTGAAGGGTCAGGGAATCAGCCCCAGCATTTT.

This chain links TRBV5-1 with TRBJ2-1; D remains ambiguous. The V end lost 0 bases, the J end lost 6 bases, and 13 bases lay between the germline ends. The CDR3 totals 15 residues. The germline V gene encodes CDR1 SGHRS and CDR2 YFSETQ. As DNA, the CDR3 is TGCGCCAGCAGCTTGGACCAGACTGCCCCCAATGAGCAGTTCTTC. It translates to CASSLDQTAPNEQFF.

The chain couples TRBV30 to TRBJ1-1, with D unclear. Trimming shortened V by 7 bases and J by 2 bases, and 14 bases separated the two germline ends. Germline CDR1 is GTSNPN and CDR2 is SVGIG (reference sequence). This CDR3 has 13 amino acids. The CDR3 region has the DNA TGTGCCTCGATTGATAAGGGAAACACTGAAGCTTTCTTT. Amino acid sequence: CASIDKGNTEAFF. Full variable domain (remainder filled in from reference TRBV30 and TRBJ1-1): SQTIHQWPATLVQPVGSPLSLECTVEGTSNPNLYWYRQAAGRGLQLLFYSVGIGQISSEVPQNLSASRPQDRQFILSSKKLLLSDSGFYLCASIDKGNTEAFFGQGTRLTVV.

The V call is TRBV20-1, the J call TRBJ2-5, with D possibly TRBD2 on 5 matching bases. The germline V gene encodes CDR1 DFQATT and CDR2 SNEGSKA (reference sequence). The CDR3 consists of 16 residues. V lost 5 bases to trimming and J lost 4 bases, with 23 bases between them. The CDR3 loop is CSAGLTAAGSRETQYF. As DNA, the CDR3 is TGCAGTGCTGGCCTAACGGCGGCGGGCTCTCGAGAGACCCAGTACTTC.

This clonotype appeared a few times. The chain recombines TRBV5-1 with TRBJ2-7, with 10 bases identical to TRBD2. The V and J ends lost 3 bases and 9 bases, in that order; junction bases with no gene match: 9. CDR1 is SGHRS, CDR2 YFSETQ, per germline. This CDR3 region has 14 residues. The CDR3 loop reads CASSSRGLADSQYF. In DNA, the CDR3 is TGCGCCAGCAGCTCGAGAGGACTAGCGGACTCGCAGTACTTC. Combining the CDR3 with reference TRBV5-1 and TRBJ2-7 gives the whole variable domain KAGVTQTPRYLIKTRGQQVTLSCSPISGHRSVSWYQQTPGQGLQFLFEYFSETQRNKGNFPGRFSGRQFSNSRSEMNVSTLELGDSALYLCASSSRGLADSQYFGPGTRLTVT.

The chain employs TRBV5-1 and TRBJ2-7; 10 bases are shared with TRBD1. The junction had 6 bases not matched to a gene; V was cut back by 5 bases and J by 7 bases. CDR3 length equals 13 residues. CDR1 is SGHRS and CDR2 is YFSETQ in the germline V gene. CDR3 amino acids: CASRGGTGDEQYF. The DNA for the CDR3 is TGCGCCAGCAGAGGCGGGACAGGGGATGAGCAGTACTTC.

CDR3 sequence reads: CASSQSLMDPLNTEAFF. CDR3 nucleotide sequence: TGCGCCAGCAGTCAGTCCTTGATGGATCCTCTGAACACTGAAGCTTTCTTT. The rearrangement joins TRBV4-1 to TRBJ1-1; no clear D. The CDR3 has 17 residues. The V and J ends lost 6 bases and 0 bases respectively, with 20 bases between them. Per the germline V gene, CDR1 is MGHRA and CDR2 is YSYEKL.

This clonotype was detected a few times. V gene TRBV27 combines with J gene TRBJ2-7; a possible D gene is TRBD1 (5 bases). From germline, CDR1 is MNHEY and CDR2 SMNVEV (reference sequence). CDR3 length: 17 residues. Trimming removed 0 bases at V and 0 bases at J, with 15 bases between. This chain's CDR3 is CASSLSRDSPSSYEQYF. The DNA of the CDR3 is TGTGCCAGCAGTTTATCGAGAGACAGCCCAAGCTCCTACGAGCAGTACTTC.

This clonotype came up a few times. V gene TRBV19 combines with J gene TRBJ2-7; D uncertain. With 5 bases removed from V and 6 bases from J, the gap between germline ends came to 14 bases. The CDR3 contains 13 residues. The germline V gene encodes CDR1 LNHDA and CDR2 SQIVND (reference sequence). The CDR3 coding sequence is TGTGCCAGTAGTTCCGCAGGACGCACCGAGCAGTACTTC. This sequence encodes CASSSAGRTEQYF. The full variable domain, its missing parts supplied by reference TRBV19 and TRBJ2-7, is DGGITQSPKYLFRKEGQNVTLSCEQNLNHDAMYWYRQDPGQGLRLIYYSQIVNDFQKGDIAEGYSVSREKKESFPLTVTSAQKNPTAFYLCASSSAGRTEQYFGPGTRLTVT.

This clonotype has a handful of counts. This sequence joins TRBV12-3 or TRBV12-4 and TRBJ2-1; TRBD2 agrees at 11 bases. This CDR3 comprises 15 residues. Trimming removed 3 bases from V and 9 bases from J; junction bases left unmatched: 7. The CDR3 DNA follows: TGTGCCAGCAGTTTGCGCGGGACTAGCGGCAGTGAGCAGTTCTTC. As protein: CASSLRGTSGSEQFF.

Comment on this clonotype: The junction departs from the called germline gene at one end, perhaps through a read error. The V gene is TRBV7-2, the J gene TRBJ2-3; 10 bases map to TRBD2. The CDR3 has 15 residues. The germline gives CDR1 SGHTA, CDR2 FQGNSA. The CDR3 nucleotides are TGTGCCAGCAGCATAGCGGGGGGCAGCACAGATACGCAGTATTTT. It codes for CASSIAGGSTDTQYF. Complete variable domain (other parts from reference TRBV7-2 and TRBJ2-3): GAGVSQSPSNKVTEKGKDVELRCDPISGHTALYWYRQSLGQGLEFLIYFQGNSAPDKSGLPSDRFSAERTGGSVSTLTIQRTQQEDSAVYLCASSIAGGSTDTQYFGPGTRLTVL.

The genes are TRBV12-5 and TRBJ1-2; 9 bases align to TRBD1. There are 14 residues in the CDR3. V dropped 7 bases and J dropped 3; count of bases not matched to a gene: 6. Germline assignment: CDR1 LGHNT and CDR2 FRNRAP. CDR3 bases: TGTGCTAGTGCCACAGGGGGCGCGGACTATGGCTACACCTTC. Protein product: CASATGGADYGYTF.

This clonotype was recorded a few times. The genes are TRBV10-3 and TRBJ2-2, with D tentatively TRBD2 (5 bases). Trimming removed 2 bases at V and 4 bases at J, with 14 bases between. This CDR3 is built from 16 residues. Germline-derived CDR1 and CDR2 are ENHRY and SYGVKD. The CDR3 bases are TGTGCCATCAGTGAGAGTTCGGGAACGGGCACCGGGGAGCTGTTTTTT. Translated: CAISESSGTGTGELFF.

The rearrangement links TRBV5-1 to TRBJ2-7, with unresolved D. This CDR3 is 13 amino acids long. Germline CDR1 and CDR2: SGHRS and YFSETQ. V was trimmed by 3 bases and J by 6 bases, leaving 13 bases between them. This CDR3 reads CASSSGMTGEQYF. The CDR3 coding sequence is TGCGCCAGCAGCTCTGGGATGACGGGCGAGCAGTACTTC.